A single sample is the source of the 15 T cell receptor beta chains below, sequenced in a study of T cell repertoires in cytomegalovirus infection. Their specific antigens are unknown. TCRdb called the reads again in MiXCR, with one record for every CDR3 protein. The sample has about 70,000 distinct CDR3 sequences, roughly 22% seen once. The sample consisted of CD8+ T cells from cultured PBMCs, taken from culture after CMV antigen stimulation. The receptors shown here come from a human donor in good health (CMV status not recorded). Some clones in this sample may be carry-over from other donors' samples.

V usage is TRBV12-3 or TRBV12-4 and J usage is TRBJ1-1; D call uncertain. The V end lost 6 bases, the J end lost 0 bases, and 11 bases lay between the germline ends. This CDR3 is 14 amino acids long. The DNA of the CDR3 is TGTGCCAGCAGGATGGGGAGTATGAACACTGAAGCTTTCTTT. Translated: CASRMGSMNTEAFF.

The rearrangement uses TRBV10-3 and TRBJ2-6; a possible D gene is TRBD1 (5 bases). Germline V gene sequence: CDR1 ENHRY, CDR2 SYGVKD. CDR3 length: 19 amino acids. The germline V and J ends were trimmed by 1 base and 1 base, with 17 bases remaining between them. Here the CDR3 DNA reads TGTGCCATCAGTGAGTGGGTCCAGGGCCTTGGATCTGGGGCCAACGTCCTGACTTTC. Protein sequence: CAISEWVQGLGSGANVLTF.

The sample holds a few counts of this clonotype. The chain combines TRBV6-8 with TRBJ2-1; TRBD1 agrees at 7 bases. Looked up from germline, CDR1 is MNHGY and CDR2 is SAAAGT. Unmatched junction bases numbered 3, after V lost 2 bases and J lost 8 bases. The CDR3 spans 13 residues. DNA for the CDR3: TGTGCCAGCAGTTACGGGACAGCTCATGAGCAGTTCTTC. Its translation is CASSYGTAHEQFF.

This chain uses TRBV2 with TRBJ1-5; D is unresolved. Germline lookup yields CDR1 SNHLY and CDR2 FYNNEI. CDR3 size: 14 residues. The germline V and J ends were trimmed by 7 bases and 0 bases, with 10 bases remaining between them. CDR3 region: CASTDVHSNQPQHF. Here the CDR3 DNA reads TGTGCCAGCACGGACGTACATAGCAATCAGCCCCAGCATTTT.

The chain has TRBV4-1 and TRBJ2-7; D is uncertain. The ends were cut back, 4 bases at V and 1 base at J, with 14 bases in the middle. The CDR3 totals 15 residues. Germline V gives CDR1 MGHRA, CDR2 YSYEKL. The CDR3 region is CASSRAASDSYEQYF. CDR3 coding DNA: TGCGCCAGCAGCCGAGCCGCCAGTGATTCCTACGAGCAGTACTTC.

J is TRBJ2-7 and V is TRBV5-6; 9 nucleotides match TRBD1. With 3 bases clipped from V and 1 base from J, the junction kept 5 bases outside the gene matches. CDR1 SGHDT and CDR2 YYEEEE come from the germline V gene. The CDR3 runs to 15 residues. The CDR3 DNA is TGTGCCAGCAGCTCTACAGGGGGCCTGTCCTACGAGCAGTACTTC. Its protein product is CASSSTGGLSYEQYF.

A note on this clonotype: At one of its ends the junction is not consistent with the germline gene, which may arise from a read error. The CDR3 spells CASGRSNGLTF. The DNA for the CDR3 is TGTGCCAGCGGGCGAAGTAACGGCCTGACTTTC. This chain uses TRBV7-9 with TRBJ2-6; D is uncertain. Germline loops: CDR1 SEHNR, CDR2 FQNEAQ (reference sequence). CDR3 length: 11 residues.

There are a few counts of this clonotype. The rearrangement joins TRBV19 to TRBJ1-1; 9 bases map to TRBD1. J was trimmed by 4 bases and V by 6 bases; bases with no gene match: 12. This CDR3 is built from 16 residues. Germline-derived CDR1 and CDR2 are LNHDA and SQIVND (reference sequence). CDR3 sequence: CASRNRDRVGGTEAFF. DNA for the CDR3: TGTGCCAGTAGGAACCGGGACAGGGTGGGCGGCACTGAAGCTTTCTTT.

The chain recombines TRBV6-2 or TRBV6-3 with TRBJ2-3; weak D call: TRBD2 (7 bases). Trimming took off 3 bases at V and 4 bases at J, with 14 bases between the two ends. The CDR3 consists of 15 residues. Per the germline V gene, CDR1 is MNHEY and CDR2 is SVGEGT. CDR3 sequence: CASSYLRGAADTQYF. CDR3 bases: TGTGCCAGCAGTTATCTACGGGGGGCTGCAGATACGCAGTATTTT.

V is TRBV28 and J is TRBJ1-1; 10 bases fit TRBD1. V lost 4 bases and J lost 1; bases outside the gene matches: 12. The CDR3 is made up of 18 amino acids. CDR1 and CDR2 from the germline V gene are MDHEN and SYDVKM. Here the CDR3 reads CASSSGQGLVGANTEAFF. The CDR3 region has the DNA TGTGCCAGCAGTTCGGGACAGGGGCTTGTGGGGGCGAACACTGAAGCTTTCTTT. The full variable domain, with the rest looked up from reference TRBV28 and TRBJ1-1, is DVKVTQSSRYLVKRTGEKVFLECVQDMDHENMFWYRQDPGLGLRLIYFSYDVKMKEKGDIPEGYSVSREKKERFSLILESASTNQTSMYLCASSSGQGLVGANTEAFFGQGTRLTVV.

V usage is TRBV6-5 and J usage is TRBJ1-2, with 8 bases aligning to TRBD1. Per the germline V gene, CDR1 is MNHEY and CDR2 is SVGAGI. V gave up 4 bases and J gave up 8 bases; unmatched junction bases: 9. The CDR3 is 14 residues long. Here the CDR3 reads CASSFAGQARGYTF. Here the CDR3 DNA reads TGTGCCAGCAGTTTCGCGGGACAGGCGCGCGGCTACACCTTC.

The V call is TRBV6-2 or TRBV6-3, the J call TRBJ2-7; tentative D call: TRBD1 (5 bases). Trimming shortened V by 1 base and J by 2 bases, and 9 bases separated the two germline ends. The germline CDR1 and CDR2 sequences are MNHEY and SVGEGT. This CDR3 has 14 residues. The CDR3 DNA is TGTGCCAGCAGTTACTTGGGGCCTACCTACGAGCAGTACTTC. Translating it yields CASSYLGPTYEQYF.

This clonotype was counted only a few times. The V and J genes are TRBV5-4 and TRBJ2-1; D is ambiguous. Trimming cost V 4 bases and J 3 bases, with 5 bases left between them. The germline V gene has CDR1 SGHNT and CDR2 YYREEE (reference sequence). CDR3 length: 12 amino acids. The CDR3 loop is CASSVYYNEQFF. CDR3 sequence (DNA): TGTGCCAGCAGCGTCTACTACAATGAGCAGTTCTTC. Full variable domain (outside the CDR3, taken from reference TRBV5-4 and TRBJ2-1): ETGVTQSPTHLIKTRGQQVTLRCSSQSGHNTVSWYQQALGQGPQFIFQYYREEENGRGNFPPRFSGLQFPNYSSELNVNALELDDSALYLCASSVYYNEQFFGPGTRLTVL.

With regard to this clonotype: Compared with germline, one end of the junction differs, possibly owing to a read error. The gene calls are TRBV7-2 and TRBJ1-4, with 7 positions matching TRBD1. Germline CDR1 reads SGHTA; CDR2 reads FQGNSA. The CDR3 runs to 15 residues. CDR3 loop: CASSLEDRLGEKLSF. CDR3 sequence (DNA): TGTGCCAGCAGCTTAGAGGACAGGTTAGGGGAAAAACTGTCTTTT.

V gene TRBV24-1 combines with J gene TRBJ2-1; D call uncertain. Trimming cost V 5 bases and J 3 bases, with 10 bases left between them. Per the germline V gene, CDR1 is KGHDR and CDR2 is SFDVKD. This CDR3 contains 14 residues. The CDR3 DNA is TGTGCCACCAGTGCCCAAGACAACTACAATGAGCAGTTCTTC. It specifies CATSAQDNYNEQFF.